A selection of T cell receptor beta chains follows, all from one sample in a study of T cell responses to AZD1222 COVID-19 vaccine. Clones were sequenced by immunoSEQ multiplex PCR, and TCRdb holds only the in-frame ones, with some missing. This table has more than 95,000 clones, roughly nine tenths appearing once. This material consisted of peripheral blood, taken 28 days after the second AZD1222 dose. The receptors derive from an adult who received the AZD1222 COVID-19 vaccine. CDR3s include the opening cysteine and the closing phenylalanine or tryptophan. The order of the fields is D gene, J gene, clone size, V gene, CDR3 protein, CDR3 DNA. A D gene is named only where the DNA matches it firmly. Size is stated for part of the rows, as once, few or many counts, or as a class when the clone is expanded.

- TRBJ1-1 - TRBV18 CASSPTLATTNTEAFF TGTGCCAGCTCACCAACTCTAGCTACTACGAACACTGAAGCTTTCTTT
- TRBJ2-7 once TRBV29-1 CSVGTQGPNQYF TGCAGCGTGGGGACCCAGGGACCTAATCAGTACTTC
- TRBJ2-1 - TRBV6-5 CASSYSRTTPNEQFF TGTGCCAGCAGTTACTCGAGGACAACCCCCAATGAGCAGTTCTTC
- TRBJ1-1 once TRBV9 CASSPSVGGVTEAFF TGTGCCAGCAGCCCTTCGGTGGGAGGGGTCACTGAAGCTTTCTTT
- TRBJ2-7 - TRBV6-1 CASSERYEQYF TGTGCCAGCAGTGAAAGGTACGAGCAGTACTTC
TRBD1 TRBJ1-1 - TRBV7-2 CASSLTGETEAFF TGTGCCAGCAGCTTAACAGGGGAAACTGAAGCTTTCTTT
- TRBJ2-1 - TRBV6-4 CASSVPRDASSYNEQFF TGTGCCAGCAGCGTCCCCAGGGACGCTAGCTCCTACAATGAGCAGTTCTTC
- TRBJ2-7 - TRBV18 CASSADTGFGQYF TGTGCCAGCTCAGCAGATACAGGGTTTGGGCAGTACTTC
TRBD2 TRBJ2-7 - TRBV27 CASSRPTSGASYEQYF TGTGCCAGCAGTCGACCTACTAGCGGGGCCTCCTACGAGCAGTACTTC
TRBD2 TRBJ2-7 - TRBV19 CASRTSGTYEQYF TGTGCCAGTAGGACTAGCGGTACCTACGAGCAGTACTTC
- TRBJ2-3 - TRBV19 CASSLDSVWGTDTQYF TGTGCCAGTAGTCTGGATTCTGTTTGGGGCACAGATACGCAGTATTTT
- TRBJ2-3 - TRBV10-2 CASSGRRMGTDTQYF TGCGCCAGCAGTGGACGGCGGATGGGGACAGATACGCAGTATTTT
- TRBJ2-7 - TRBV7-2 CASSLGTAVSYEQYF TGTGCCAGCAGCTTAGGGACAGCGGTCTCCTACGAGCAGTACTTC
- TRBJ1-1 few TRBV28 CASRQVRNTEAFF TGTGCCAGCCGACAGGTTAGGAACACTGAAGCTTTCTTT
TRBD1 TRBJ2-7 once TRBV29-1 CSVEQTGKPYEQYF TGCAGCGTTGAACAGACAGGGAAGCCCTACGAGCAGTACTTC
TRBD2 TRBJ2-5 - TRBV5-6 CASSSGLAGETQYF TGTGCCAGCAGCTCCGGACTAGCGGGTGAGACCCAGTACTTC
TRBD2 TRBJ2-5 - TRBV4-3 CASSQVPSGEGETQYF TGCGCCAGCAGCCAAGTCCCTAGCGGGGAAGGGGAGACCCAGTACTTC
- TRBJ1-5 few TRBV27 CASSRAGDQPQHF TGTGCCAGCAGTCGGGCCGGTGATCAGCCCCAGCATTTT
TRBD2 TRBJ2-2 - TRBV10-2 CASSSSGGGGTGELFF TGCGCCAGCAGTTCTAGCGGGGGGGGTGGCACCGGGGAGCTGTTTTTT